A selection of T cell receptor beta chains follows, all from one sample in a study of blood T cell repertoires in COVID-19. Clones were sequenced by immunoSEQ multiplex PCR, and TCRdb holds only the in-frame ones, with some missing. Of roughly 120,000 clones listed, around 88% are singletons. Input material: peripheral blood. The receptors come from a human donor in a cohort sampled during active COVID-19. CDR3s include the opening cysteine and the closing phenylalanine or tryptophan. A D gene is named only where the DNA matches it firmly. Not all rows give a size; the values are once, few, many and, for expanded clones, a class.

>TRBV28|-|-|TRBJ2-3
CASSFSPEGDTQYF
TGTGCCAGCAGTTTTTCCCCGGAGGGGGATACGCAGTATTTT
>TRBV19|-|once|TRBJ2-3
CASSIPRLGKGDTQYF
TGTGCCAGTAGTATCCCCAGACTAGGGAAGGGCGATACGCAGTATTTT
>TRBV7-9|TRBD1|once|TRBJ1-1
CASSLGDRSFEAFF
TGTGCCAGCAGCTTAGGGGACAGGTCGTTTGAAGCTTTCTTT
>TRBV29-1|TRBD1|-|TRBJ1-6
CSVATGSHSPLHF
TGCAGCGTCGCGACAGGGTCCCACTCACCCCTCCACTTT
>TRBV6-5|TRBD2|once|TRBJ2-3
CATTGTSTTDTQYF
TGTGCCACCACCGGGACTAGCACCACAGATACGCAGTATTTT
>TRBV21-1|-|-|TRBJ1-5
CASRIRNQPQHF
TGTGCCAGCAGGATCAGAAATCAGCCCCAGCATTTT
>TRBV7-2|-|-|TRBJ2-3
CASRLTDTQYF
TGTGCCAGCAGACTCACAGATACGCAGTATTTT
>TRBV20-1|-|-|TRBJ2-1
CSARRADEQFF
TGCAGTGCCCGGCGAGCGGACGAGCAGTTCTTC
>TRBV6-5|TRBD2|few|TRBJ2-2
CASRNLAGGELFF
TGTGCCAGCAGAAACCTAGCGGGAGGGGAGCTGTTTTTT
>TRBV19|-|-|TRBJ1-1
CASSTLGGEGSTEAFF
TGTGCCAGTAGTACTTTGGGAGGAGAAGGCTCCACTGAAGCTTTCTTT
>TRBV10-1|TRBD2|-|TRBJ2-1
CASTAGGADEQFF
TGCGCCAGCACAGCGGGAGGTGCCGATGAGCAGTTCTTC
>TRBV7-9|-|-|TRBJ1-4
CASSPGEGVWEKLFF
TGTGCCAGCAGCCCAGGGGAGGGGGTATGGGAAAAACTGTTTTTT
>TRBV28|-|-|TRBJ2-1
CASKGERVYNEQFF
TGTGCCAGCAAAGGAGAGCGGGTTTACAATGAGCAGTTCTTC
>TRBV24-1|TRBD1|-|TRBJ1-1
CATSEKGTGGEGQRAFF
TGTGCCACCAGTGAGAAAGGGACAGGGGGCGAGGGTCAACGGGCTTTCTTT
>TRBV29-1|-|-|TRBJ2-7
CSVEGGSAYEQYF
TGCAGCGTTGAAGGAGGGTCTGCGTACGAGCAGTACTTC
>TRBV5-6|-|-|TRBJ2-7
CASSLTSYEQYF
TGTGCCAGCAGCTTAACATCCTACGAGCAGTACTTC
>TRBV10-1|TRBD2|-|TRBJ2-1
CASSAGLAGTGVGYNEQFF
TGCGCCAGCAGTGCCGGACTAGCGGGAACTGGGGTGGGGTACAATGAGCAGTTCTTC
>TRBV19|TRBD2|-|TRBJ2-7
CASSITSGSSYEQYF
TGTGCCAGTAGTATCACTAGCGGAAGCTCCTACGAGCAGTACTTC
>TRBV7-3|-|-|TRBJ2-2
CASSQNSGTGELFF
TGTGCCAGCAGCCAGAATAGCGGAACCGGGGAGCTGTTTTTT
>TRBV19|TRBD2|-|TRBJ2-7
CASSIRGRAGAYEQYF
TGTGCCAGTAGTATTCGAGGACGAGCGGGAGCATACGAGCAGTACTTC
>TRBV9|TRBD1|-|TRBJ1-1
CASSVETGGRTEAFF
TGTGCCAGCAGCGTCGAGACAGGGGGCCGGACTGAAGCTTTCTTT
>TRBV7-9|TRBD1|few|TRBJ1-2
CASSLGQANGYTF
TGTGCCAGCAGTCTGGGACAGGCCAATGGCTACACCTTC
>TRBV9|-|-|TRBJ1-3
CASSKSSGNTIYF
TGTGCCAGCAGCAAGAGCTCTGGAAACACCATATATTTT
>TRBV18|-|-|TRBJ1-6
CASSPPELGAGESPLHF
TGTGCCAGCTCACCACCGGAGTTGGGGGCAGGAGAGTCACCCCTCCACTTT
>TRBV15|-|-|TRBJ1-5
CATSRAVDQPQHF
TGTGCCACCAGCAGAGCGGTAGATCAGCCCCAGCATTTT
>TRBV14|-|-|TRBJ1-2
CASSQALYGYTF
TGTGCCAGCAGCCAAGCCCTCTATGGCTACACCTTC
>TRBV27|-|-|TRBJ2-1
CASSLKPSGKEQFF
TGTGCCAGCAGTTTAAAGCCAAGCGGCAAAGAGCAGTTCTTC